Included here is one TCR beta chain sequence, with context. Enrolled through a virtual design, the participants were between about 18 and 100 years of age and came from 24 US areas. Among Cohort 3 donors, those recovered had two negative PCRs, clearance, or symptom resolution. This CDR3 region has 19 residues. V lost 4 bases and J lost 3, with 24 bases in between. Per germline, CDR1 SGHNT and CDR2 YENEEA. This sample is drawn from a study of blood T cell repertoires in COVID-19. Study-level information: The United States, Italy and Spain were the sources of the acute and convalescent COVID-19 samples.

Assay used: immunoSEQ multiplex PCR; TCRdb lists only in-frame clones, some missing. The sample lists over 250,000 clones; more than 75% were seen once. This TCR derives from a woman in her thirties who had recovered from COVID-19. The chain uses TRBV11-3 and TRBJ1-4, with D possibly TRBD1 on 5 matching bases. Sequenced material: PBMCs or T cells enriched from blood (not recorded which). Written as DNA, the CDR3 is TGTGCCAGCAGCTGGGCTATTTGGTCTAAACAGGTCCCTAATGAAAAACTGTTTTTT. Its protein product is CASSWAIWSKQVPNEKLFF.